This TCR beta chain is drawn from a study of blood T cell repertoires in COVID-19 (dated by TCRdb to about 2020). Broadly, across the study: The collaborator samples originated in the United States, Italy and Spain and spanned the acute and convalescent phases of COVID-19. Where available, HLA class I and class II types were obtained from metadata supplied by the sample provider rather than from assay-based typing. The repertoires were made available in a free public database intended to serve as a resource for research on the immune response to SARS-CoV-2. The material from the prospective study consisted of cDNA or gDNA derived from T cells, B-cell-depleted T cells, or PBMCs. Samples came from the ongoing ImmuneRACE study (first 160 participants) plus 1,254 subjects from 6 global collaborators. Deeply sampled blood TCRbeta repertoires from subjects exposed to, actively infected with, or recovered from COVID-19 were included in the dataset. The sample metadata nearly always contained a de-identified subject ID, COVID-19 status, age in years and sex. What the work shows at the level of the full study, not this receptor alone: The quantity of clinical and demographic metadata differed by source and by participant and was supplied without curation.

TCRbeta CDR3 regions were amplified from genomic DNA by means of the immunoSEQ Assay, a bias-controlled multiplex PCR. In the paper's pipeline: Within the assay, amplification of reference gene primers was used to estimate how many nucleated cells each sample contained. Sequence reads were collapsed and filtered to measure the absolute abundance of every unique TCRbeta CDR3 rearrangement. For each sample, productive Simpson clonality was calculated as the square root of Simpson's diversity index across productive rearrangements. In its TCRdb copy, this immuneACCESS table keeps in-frame sequences only and misses some clones. Where compared with another copy, unresolved V genes explain less than half of these, and the others have no known cause. V and J calls and clone size are copied from that table; D and trimming were computed from the DNA. This sample gives some 130,000 clones in total; 90% of them show up just once. The ten top clones hold 4% to 5% of the sample.

The CDR1 and CDR2 encoded by the germline V gene are MGHRA and YSYEKL. The junction carries 14 bases between V and J, which are trimmed by 6 bases and 2 bases respectively. From the cysteine up to the phenylalanine, the CDR3 has a length of 14 residues. Only the CDR3 DNA is retained, 42 bases long and in frame from the first base. A single count supports this clone. Its antigen is currently not known. There are no base qualities to consult, and no much larger clone falls within one base. One collaborating source in Seattle enrolled patients while the patients were actively infected and followed the patients over time throughout the course of disease. Whole blood was collected in K2EDTA tubes by collaborating institutions according to the institutions' own protocols. For TCRbeta analysis, collaborators shipped samples as frozen whole blood, isolated PBMCs, or DNA extracted from either of those sample types.

This TCR was recovered from a man aged 55 to 70 with COVID-19, enrolled during active disease. The chain links TRBV4-1 with TRBJ2-7, and TRBD2 may be the D gene, going by 6 matching bases. Sequenced material: peripheral blood. The DNA is as follows: TGCGCCAGCAGTCCTCTGGGGGGACCCTACGAGCAGTACTTC. Its translation is CASSPLGGPYEQYF.